The subject of this entry is one T cell receptor beta chain. This sample is part of a study of blood T cell repertoires in COVID-19. Original processing notes: Reference gene primer amplification gave estimated nucleated cell counts. Profiled with immunoSEQ multiplex PCR; TCRdb holds only in-frame clones, not every one. The DNA gave D and trimming, while V, J and clone size come from that table. This sample carries 150,000 to 200,000 clones, more than 75% of them seen once, and the ten largest clones take around 1.3%. Clinical histories supplied by participants themselves formed the basis of cohort assignment. The CDR3 consists of 16 residues. CDR1 LNHNV and CDR2 YYDKDF come from the germline V gene (reference sequence). The V gene end was trimmed by 5 bases and the J gene end by 1 base; junction bases not matched to a gene: 7.

Sample: PBMCs or T cells enriched from blood (not recorded which). The V gene is TRBV15, the J gene TRBJ2-1; 8 nucleotides match TRBD1. The sequence derives from a human donor with acute COVID-19. The donor label of this sample is uncertain. The CDR3 DNA reads as TGTGCCACCAGCCCTCGGACAGGGAAGTCCTACAATGAGCAGTTCTTC. Translating gives CATSPRTGKSYNEQFF.